This T cell receptor beta chain stems from a study of cytomegalovirus exposure and HLA in healthy donors. Study findings and constraints: The later analysis indicated that the majority of CMV-associated TCR beta chains appeared HLA-restricted.

About this clone itself: Its antigen is undetermined.

The germline CDR1 and CDR2 sequences are SQVTM and ANQGSEA. This CDR3 is 15 amino acids long. PCR involved 60 Vbeta and 13 Jbeta primers. Libraries were prepared by immunoSEQ multiplex PCR; TCRdb keeps only in-frame clonotypes and omits some of them. The repertoire holds under 200,000 clones, with 75% to 90% as singletons. The origin of this receptor is a boy aged 2 to 10 in good health and CMV-seronegative. The rearrangement links TRBV29-1 to TRBJ1-3; 9 nucleotides agree with TRBD1. The DNA end lines up better with TRBJ2-2; the J call may be wrong. The source material was PBMCs. CDR3 coding DNA: TGCAGCGTTCTTATGGGACAGGGTTACACCGGGGAGCTGTTTTTT. Its translation is CSVLMGQGYTGELFF.